A single sample gave rise to the 7 T cell receptor beta chains below, sequenced in a study of cytomegalovirus exposure and HLA in healthy donors (dated by TCRdb to the late 2010s). Library generation was performed with the immunoSEQ multiplex PCR assay. The multiplex PCR relied on a mix of 60 forward primers for TCR Vbeta segments and 13 reverse primers for TCR Jbeta segments. In TCRdb, the immuneACCESS table is reduced to in-frame sequences with V and J assigned. These tables do not hold every clone; where another copy was compared, an unresolved V gene accounts for under half, and the others remain unexplained. This sample is represented by about 200,000 clones; 75% to 80% of them were singletons. The top ten hold 1.5% to 2% of the sample. The sample was PBMCs. These receptors were collected from a man aged 18 to 35 in good health and CMV-seronegative.

This clone has a handful of counts. The gene calls are TRBV11-1 and TRBJ1-1, with TRBD1 matching over 7 bases. The germline CDR1 and CDR2 sequences are SGHAT and FQDESV (reference sequence). V trimming: 4 bases; J trimming: 3 bases; junction bases outside the gene matches: 2. This CDR3 contains 13 residues. CDR3 bases: TGTGCCAGCAGCTCCGGACAGGACACTGAAGCTTTCTTT. This translates into CASSSGQDTEAFF.

The chain joins TRBV27 to TRBJ2-7; 12 nucleotides match TRBD1. V trimming: 5 bases; J trimming: 1 base; junction bases outside the gene matches: 3. The V gene's germline CDR1 is MNHEY and CDR2 SMNVEV (reference sequence). The CDR3 contains 15 residues. CDR3 nucleotide sequence: TGTGCCAGCAGTCCGGGACAGGGGGCGTCCTACGAGCAGTACTTC. Its protein product is CASSPGQGASYEQYF.

Only a few counts were recorded for this clone. The chain joins TRBV5-1 to TRBJ2-1, with TRBD1 as a possible D gene (5 bases). Trimming left V 0 bases short and J 0 bases short, with 10 bases between. Germline V gene lookup returns CDR1 SGHRS and CDR2 YFSETQ. The CDR3 has 16 amino acids. The CDR3, as DNA: TGCGCCAGCAGCTTGGAAGGGGCTAGCTCCTACAATGAGCAGTTCTTC. It translates to CASSLEGASSYNEQFF.

V gene TRBV5-1 combines with J gene TRBJ2-3, with 11 nucleotides matching TRBD2. Germline CDR1 reads SGHRS; CDR2 reads YFSETQ. The CDR3 has 16 amino acids. Trimming removed 0 bases from V and 4 bases from J; junction bases left unmatched: 4. CDR3 in amino acids: CASSLAGGLAADTQYF. As DNA, the CDR3 is TGCGCCAGCAGCTTGGCTGGGGGACTAGCGGCAGATACGCAGTATTTT.

The V and J genes are TRBV27 and TRBJ2-3, with a weak D call TRBD2 (5 bases). Germline CDR1 and CDR2: MNHEY and SMNVEV (reference sequence). The CDR3 is made up of 15 amino acids. V lost 6 bases and J lost 0, with 13 bases in between. This chain's CDR3 is CASSLSGGSTDTQYF. The CDR3 coding sequence is TGTGCCAGCAGCCTAAGCGGAGGTAGCACAGATACGCAGTATTTT.

This chain connects TRBV7-9 to TRBJ2-7; 11 positions match TRBD1. The J segment lost 7 bases and the V segment lost 5 bases, leaving 10 bases of the junction unmatched. The CDR3 covers 15 residues. Germline-derived CDR1 and CDR2 are SEHNR and FQNEAQ (reference sequence). This chain's CDR3 is CASSPGQGAAQEQYF. CDR3 DNA: TGTGCCAGCAGCCCCGGACAGGGGGCAGCTCAGGAGCAGTACTTC.

This clone was found a few times. The gene calls are TRBV5-4 and TRBJ2-5; 8 bases are a match to TRBD1. The germline gives CDR1 SGHNT, CDR2 YYREEE (reference sequence). The CDR3 is made up of 15 amino acids. J gave up 1 base and V 5 bases, and 7 bases lay outside the gene matches. For the CDR3, the DNA is TGTGCCAGCAGTCCTACAGGGGGACCCCAAGAGACCCAGTACTTC. This translates into CASSPTGGPQETQYF.